The clone carrying this T cell receptor beta chain showed up just once. Antigen: not known. The data were produced by immunoSEQ multiplex PCR, yet TCRdb's version contains in-frame clones alone and is incomplete. The sample carries some 150,000 clones, roughly nine tenths recorded once. The sample belongs to a study of T cell responses to AZD1222 COVID-19 vaccine. Study-wide background: Second-dose recipients at about 4 or about 12 weeks were treated as one pooled group. Study-level findings and limits: Spike-specific TCR depth and breadth grew after two AZD1222 doses. Spike-wide vaccine-associated CD4 TCRs dominated at 160-218 and 743-854.

CDR3 size: 14 residues. Germline lookup yields CDR1 LNHDA and CDR2 SQIVND (reference sequence). J lost 3 bases, V lost 3 bases, and 2 bases had no gene match. The clonotype was recovered from an adult in good health. Sequenced material: peripheral blood, taken on day 0 of AZD1222 vaccination. The chain uses TRBV19 and TRBJ1-1; 9 bases agree with TRBD1. The CDR3 bases are TGTGCCAGTAGTATGGACAGGGGAGACACTGAAGCTTTCTTT. Translation: CASSMDRGDTEAFF.